This record concerns one T cell receptor beta chain sequence. This clonotype was counted many times. No cognate antigen has been identified for it. Nothing much larger sits one base from this clone, and base qualities are not available. The CDR3 measures 14 amino acids from cysteine to phenylalanine. Here the CDR3 DNA is all that survives: 42 bases in frame from base 1. The germline V gene sets CDR1 to SGHRS and CDR2 to YFSETQ. Ends trimmed: V by 3 bases, J by 5 bases; bases unmatched to a gene: 7. The sample comes from a study of Graves' ophthalmopathy and Graves' hyperthyroidism (dated by TCRdb to the late 2010s). About the study as a whole: Peripheral blood samples were taken at the time of initial diagnosis, before any treatment was given. An independent validation cohort was composed of 18 hyperthyroidism patients and around 16 patients who later progressed from hyperthyroidism to ophthalmopathy. In several hyperthyroidism patients, the T-cell repertoire of thyroid tissue was compared with the T-cell repertoire of blood. In total, 135 blood samples were TCR-sequenced: around 42 ophthalmopathy, some 72 hyperthyroidism and some 17 hyperthyroidism-to-ophthalmopathy patients. After sampling, hyperthyroidism patients received methimazole starting at 30 mg daily, and ophthalmopathy patients received high-dose intravenous methylprednisolone. To explore V-J signatures distinguishing ophthalmopathy from hyperthyroidism, a discovery set of under 110 patients (around 44 ophthalmopathy, 55 to 60 stable hyperthyroidism) was enrolled. The study used signatures of the TCR beta repertoire to tell Graves' ophthalmopathy apart from Graves' hyperthyroidism and to predict which patients would progress to ophthalmopathy. Here is what the overall study found, with its caveats: The 13-signature model separated ophthalmopathy from stable hyperthyroidism with around 90% sensitivity and roughly 84% specificity in cross-validation, and 80%/75% in the test set. Among expanded thyroid clonotypes with frequency above 0.001, most also showed up in blood, which suggests that blood repertoires may reflect the thyroid immune response. In validation, the model predicted ophthalmopathy progression with less than 71% sensitivity and about 77% specificity; more than ten predicted patients were CT-confirmed with GO in a median of around 6 months. Sample size was not statistically predetermined, and group allocation was not concealed from the investigators.

TCR beta CDR3 regions were amplified from RNA transcripts for repertoire sequencing. The first round of RT-PCR was done with HTBI primers and the Qiagen OneStep RT-PCR kit, and was followed by a second round of multiplex PCR, then size selection and purification. Libraries were sequenced on an Illumina HiSeq2000 using paired-end 100 bp reads. Turning to the authors' computational methods: SOAPnuke was used for read processing, and reads with adapters, uncalled bases, a mean Phred below 15, or no exact constant-primer or identifier match were discarded. High-quality paired reads were merged with COPE v1.2.5. Each unique nucleotide sequence was defined as a clonotype, and clonotypes were aligned to IMGT TRB V, D and J references with MiTCR v1.1. The analysis was limited to V-J combinations with a frequency above 0.0001, which together covered 99% to 99.2% of repertoires. For each V-J combination, a TCR clonal expansion and chaos score was defined as F50 clonal expansion divided by the chaos observed in the TCRdist matrix. Welch's t-statistics and random forest were used to reduce the features to 10 to 15 V-J combinations, which were then used as input to a naive Bayes classifier. The similarity between thyroid and blood repertoires was quantified using the Morisita-Horn index. In TCRdb, the public reads were trimmed at Q25 with fastp and aligned with MiXCR, with productive beta chains retained. Rows are combined by CDR3 protein, so each entry shows the most common genes and DNA. It is TCRdb's table, rather than the study itself, that gives the V and J calls and clone size. The sample table lists approximately 330,000 distinct CDR3 sequences, roughly 15% of them with a count of one. The ten largest clones add up to roughly an eighth of the sample.

The ophthalmopathy patients had moderately to severely active disease, with a Clinical Activity Score of 3 or higher, a NOSPECS grade of 4 or higher, and a disease duration of less than 3 months. Anyone with other autoimmune diseases, uncontrolled infections, pregnancy or lactation was excluded from the study. Diagnosis relied on clinical symptoms, serum thyroxine, TRAb, thyroid ultrasound and orbital computed tomography. PBMCs were isolated from more than 8 ml of fresh peripheral blood by Ficoll-Paque density gradient centrifugation. Total RNA was extracted using Trizol reagent, and RNA quality was checked on an Agilent 2100 Bioanalyzer.

The specimen was peripheral blood. The sequence was collected from an adult man with Graves' ophthalmopathy. Recombination linked TRBV5-1 to TRBJ2-7, and TRBD1 matches 8 of the central bases. Here is the DNA: TGCGCCAGCAGCTGGGGGACAGGTGGGGACGAGCAGTACTTC. Its translation is CASSWGTGGDEQYF.